This T cell receptor beta chain was recovered during a study of shared clonotypes between healthy human individuals. General study findings and limits: It was the non-shared clonotypes that had lower generation probabilities than clonotypes shared by all four donors.

Only in-frame clones appear in the TCRdb table, and some are missing; sequencing was by immunoSEQ multiplex PCR. The data show 550,000 to 700,000 clones, more than 70% seen once. V lost 5 bases, J lost 0 bases, and 4 bases stayed unmatched. The CDR3 consists of 15 residues. Germline assignment: CDR1 SEHNR and CDR2 FQNEAQ (reference sequence). This clone was seen many times. Antigen unknown. The sequence was obtained from a woman aged 25 to 39 in good health. The chain joins TRBV7-9 to TRBJ2-1; 7 nucleotides match TRBD1. The material sequenced was memory CD4+ T cells sorted from blood. The subset denotes: CD45RA-negative fraction. CDR3 loop: CASSEDRFSYNEQFF. The CDR3 region has the DNA TGTGCCAGCAGCGAGGACAGGTTCTCCTACAATGAGCAGTTCTTC.